One and the same sample provided the 27 T cell receptor beta chains below, sequenced in a study of T-cell memory formation after mild COVID-19. TCRdb redid the calling of the 5' RACE reads with MiXCR, one entry per CDR3 protein. The sample contains 150,000 to 200,000 distinct CDR3 sequences, approximately 10% of which appear only once. The sequencing sample was made of PBMCs or a T cell subset sorted from them (not recorded which). Receptors were obtained from a man aged 18 to 29 who had mild COVID-19 (a few samples of this study predate the infection). Cell type and time point are not known.

This clonotype was picked up a small number of times. This chain uses TRBV6-2 or TRBV6-3 with TRBJ2-3; D possibly corresponds to TRBD2 (5 bases). Trimming removed 8 bases at V and 2 bases at J, with 11 bases between. Per germline, CDR1 MNHEY and CDR2 SVGEGT. The CDR3 totals 13 residues. The CDR3 sequence: CASHHGDTDTQYF. The CDR3 nucleotides read TGTGCCAGCCACCACGGGGACACAGATACGCAGTATTTT.

This clonotype was counted between two and nine times. The chain combines TRBV20-1 with TRBJ1-6, with D hard to call. Germline V gene data show CDR1 as DFQATT and CDR2 as SNEGSKA (reference sequence). This CDR3 contains 13 residues. The V end lost 3 bases, the J end lost 5 bases, and 8 bases lay between the germline ends. The CDR3 sequence: CSARGQNNSPLHF. For the CDR3, the DNA is TGCAGTGCTAGGGGCCAGAATAATTCACCCCTCCACTTT.

There are a few counts of this clonotype. V and J are TRBV20-1 and TRBJ1-1; D is possibly TRBD1 (6 bases). Trimming cost V 3 bases and J 1 base, with 9 bases left between them. The germline V gene has CDR1 DFQATT and CDR2 SNEGSKA (reference sequence). The CDR3 length is 13 residues. CDR3 coding DNA: TGCAGTGCTAGGGGGGCAGAGAACACTGAAGCTTTCTTT. It specifies CSARGAENTEAFF.

The chain joins TRBV5-1 to TRBJ2-1, with TRBD1 matching over 10 bases. V lost 4 bases to trimming and J lost 9 bases; unmatched junction nucleotides: 10. The germline V gene encodes CDR1 SGHRS and CDR2 YFSETQ. The CDR3 runs 15 residues. CDR3 region: CASSDRTGGPGEQFF. In DNA, the CDR3 is TGCGCCAGCAGCGACCGGACAGGGGGGCCGGGTGAGCAGTTCTTC.

This clonotype was picked up many times. V usage is TRBV15 and J usage is TRBJ2-7, with a tentative D call TRBD1 (5 bases). V lost 0 bases, J lost 6 bases, and 9 bases lay in between. This CDR3 spans 13 amino acids. Germline V gene sequence: CDR1 LNHNV, CDR2 YYDKDF (reference sequence). CDR3 in amino acids: CATSRDGRGEQYF. CDR3 nucleotide sequence: TGTGCCACCAGCAGAGACGGAAGGGGCGAGCAGTACTTC. The full variable domain, its missing parts supplied by reference TRBV15 and TRBJ2-7, is DAMVIQNPRYQVTQFGKPVTLSCSQTLNHNVMYWYQQKSSQAPKLLFHYYDKDFNNEADTPDNFQSRRPNTSFCFLDIRSPGLGDTAMYLCATSRDGRGEQYFGPGTRLTVT.

This clonotype was observed a handful of times. The chain recombines TRBV29-1 with TRBJ2-3; 7 positions agree with TRBD1. Losses at the gene ends were 2 bases for V and 6 bases for J; bases not matched to a gene: 5. The CDR3 runs 13 residues. Germline loops: CDR1 SQVTM, CDR2 ANQGSEA. The CDR3 sequence: CSVERGRRDTQYF. CDR3 in DNA: TGCAGCGTTGAAAGGGGGCGCAGGGATACGCAGTATTTT.

The chain couples TRBV28 to TRBJ2-5; TRBD1 or TRBD2 may be the D gene (5 bases each). The CDR3 is made up of 15 amino acids. V lost 4 bases, J lost 6 bases, and 18 bases lay in between. The V gene's germline CDR1 is MDHEN and CDR2 SYDVKM. For the CDR3, the DNA is TGTGCCAGCAGTTCCCCGGGACGGGTTTCAAAGACCCAGTACTTC. Translated, it gives CASSSPGRVSKTQYF.

This clonotype came up many times. V usage is TRBV7-2 and J usage is TRBJ2-7, with D possibly being TRBD1 or TRBD2 (5 bases each). This CDR3 comprises 14 residues. The germline V gene has CDR1 SGHTA and CDR2 FQGNSA. Trimming cost V 5 bases and J 2 bases, with 13 bases left between them. The DNA for the CDR3 is TGTGCCAGCAGCCTAGGGATGGGGGCCTACGAGCAGTACGTC. Translation: CASSLGMGAYEQYV.

The chain has TRBV5-6 and TRBJ1-2; 10 bases are shared with TRBD1. The CDR3 consists of 14 residues. Per germline, CDR1 SGHDT and CDR2 YYEEEE. The ends lost 4 bases at V and 3 bases at J; junction bases unmatched: 3. The CDR3: CASSAGTGDYGYTF. CDR3 coding DNA: TGTGCCAGCAGCGCCGGGACAGGGGACTATGGCTACACCTTC.

The chain recombines TRBV7-8 with TRBJ2-1; D might be TRBD2 (6 bases). Germline loops: CDR1 SGHVS, CDR2 FQNEAQ. Deletions cut 5 bases from V and 7 bases from J, with 12 bases between. The CDR3 is 13 amino acids. The CDR3 DNA follows: TGTGCCAGCAGCATAACGGGGGATAATGAGCAGTTCTTC. As protein: CASSITGDNEQFF.

This clonotype was seen a few times. The V gene is TRBV7-2, the J gene TRBJ2-3; D tentatively reads TRBD1 or TRBD2 (6 bases each). Trimming stripped 2 bases from V and 4 bases from J, with 16 bases between. Germline CDR1 and CDR2: SGHTA and FQGNSA. The CDR3 is made up of 16 amino acids. CDR3 residues: CASSLFRTGASDTQYF. The CDR3 nucleotides read TGTGCCAGCAGCTTATTCCGGACGGGGGCGTCAGATACGCAGTATTTT.

The gene calls are TRBV9 and TRBJ2-7, with TRBD2 identical over 9 bases. The germline CDR1 and CDR2 sequences are SGDLS and YYNGEE. This CDR3 comprises 13 residues. J was trimmed by 7 bases and V by 0 bases; bases with no gene match: 2. The CDR3 loop is CASSVGSGGEQYV. The DNA for the CDR3 is TGTGCCAGCAGCGTAGGTAGCGGGGGAGAGCAGTACGTC.

This clonotype was counted ten times or more. The chain carries TRBV7-6 and TRBJ2-5; D unclear. This CDR3 is built from 13 residues. V lost 1 base to trimming and J lost 1 base, with 4 bases between them. CDR1 is SGHVS, CDR2 FNYEAQ, per germline. The CDR3, as DNA: TGTGCCAGCAGCTTAGACCCCCAAGAGACCCAGTACTTC. It is translated as CASSLDPQETQYF.

The chain combines TRBV20-1 with TRBJ2-7; D is possibly TRBD2 (7 bases). V was pared by 3 bases and J by 5 bases, with 17 bases between. The CDR3 contains 14 residues. Germline V gene sequence: CDR1 DFQATT, CDR2 SNEGSKA (reference sequence). The CDR3 loop reads CSASFGGRLHEQYF. Here the CDR3 DNA reads TGCAGTGCTAGTTTCGGGGGGCGACTCCACGAGCAGTACTTC.

The chain has TRBV6-5 and TRBJ1-1; 8 bases line up with TRBD1. The CDR3 extends over 14 amino acids. The ends lost 6 bases at V and 3 bases at J; junction bases unmatched: 6. Germline V lookup: CDR1 MNHEY, CDR2 SVGAGI. The CDR3 sequence is CASRSDRGYTEAFF. CDR3 DNA: TGTGCCAGCAGGTCAGACAGGGGCTACACTGAAGCTTTCTTT.

This clonotype appeared a few times. The chain is built from TRBV28 and TRBJ2-7, with D perhaps matching TRBD2 (6 bases). CDR1 is MDHEN and CDR2 is SYDVKM in the germline V gene. With 5 bases removed from V and 2 bases from J, the gap between germline ends came to 25 bases. This CDR3 is built from 18 residues. Here the CDR3 DNA reads TGTGCCAGCAGTCACCTCGTTTGGGACTCGTCCCAGACCTACGAGCAGTACGTC. This gives the protein CASSHLVWDSSQTYEQYV.

This chain joins TRBV12-3 or TRBV12-4 and TRBJ1-4; the D gene is possibly TRBD1 (5 bases). The CDR3 loop spans 16 amino acids. V was trimmed by 5 bases and J by 4 bases, leaving 17 bases between them. The CDR3 sequence is CASSETGVGHNEKLFF. CDR3 bases: TGTGCCAGCAGTGAAACTGGGGTAGGACATAATGAAAAACTGTTTTTT.

V gene TRBV12-3 or TRBV12-4 combines with J gene TRBJ1-1, with TRBD1 as a possible D gene (5 bases). CDR3 size: 14 residues. V was pared by 7 bases and J by 3 bases, with 15 bases between. CDR3 DNA sequence: TGTGCCAGCATCCTGAATAGGGGATACACTGAAGCTTTCTTT. This gives the protein CASILNRGYTEAFF.

Only a few counts were recorded for this clonotype. This rearrangement joins TRBV7-3 to TRBJ2-2, with D perhaps TRBD2 (5 bases). V was pared by 4 bases and J by 6 bases, with 12 bases between. The CDR3 is made up of 14 amino acids. Germline CDR1 is SGHTA and CDR2 is FQGTGA. The CDR3 region is CASSSGSGAGELFF. The CDR3 DNA sequence: TGTGCCAGCAGCTCGGGGTCCGGGGCCGGGGAGCTGTTTTTT. Together with reference TRBV7-3 and TRBJ2-2, the CDR3 gives the full variable domain: GAGVSQTPSNKVTEKGKYVELRCDPISGHTALYWYRQSLGQGPEFLIYFQGTGAADDSGLPNDRFFAVRPEGSVSTLKIQRTERGDSAVYLCASSSGSGAGELFFGEGSRLTVL.

This rearrangement joins TRBV4-2 to TRBJ2-3; either TRBD1 or TRBD2 may supply D (5 bases each). The CDR3 sequence is 14 residues long. The germline gives CDR1 LGHNA, CDR2 YNFKEQ. Trimming cost V 6 bases and J 3 bases, with 13 bases left between them. The CDR3: CASRGDEGTDTQYF. The DNA for the CDR3 is TGTGCCAGCAGGGGGGACGAAGGGACAGATACGCAGTATTTT.

CDR3 bases: TGTGCCAGCAGCTCACTCCCCCCCCAGACCCAGTACTTC. Residues: CASSSLPPQTQYF. The chain uses TRBV7-2 and TRBJ2-5; D not resolved. Per germline, CDR1 SGHTA and CDR2 FQGNSA. The CDR3 has 13 amino acids. V gave up 4 bases and J gave up 6 bases, with 12 bases separating them.

This chain uses TRBV27 with TRBJ1-6; D perhaps matches TRBD1 (6 bases). Trimming removed 6 bases from V and 5 bases from J, with 17 bases in between. Per the germline V gene, CDR1 is MNHEY and CDR2 is SMNVEV (reference sequence). This CDR3 is 16 amino acids long. The CDR3, as DNA: TGTGCCAGCAGACGCTCCGGGACACTAGATAATTCACCCCTCCACTTT. The encoded protein is CASRRSGTLDNSPLHF.

This clonotype appeared a few times. This chain uses TRBV29-1 with TRBJ1-2; no firm D call. The V and J ends lost 6 bases and 5 bases respectively, with 13 bases between them. This CDR3 spans 12 amino acids. Germline CDR1 SQVTM, CDR2 ANQGSEA. CDR3 DNA: TGCAGCGTGGCGAGGACGGGGTATGGCTACACCTTC. It specifies CSVARTGYGYTF.

This clonotype appeared a few times. V is TRBV29-1 and J is TRBJ1-2; a weak D match, TRBD1 (6 bases). In germline, CDR1 is SQVTM, CDR2 ANQGSEA. Trimming removed 4 bases from V and 4 bases from J, with 10 bases in between. This CDR3 region has 12 residues. Written as DNA, the CDR3 is TGCAGCGTTGTTCCAGGGGTCTATGGCTACACCTTC. This translates into CSVVPGVYGYTF.

The sample holds a few counts of this clonotype. The chain combines TRBV5-1 with TRBJ2-5; D is uncertain. Deletions cut 0 bases from V and 2 bases from J, with 5 bases between. The CDR3 length is 13 residues. The germline V gene has CDR1 SGHRS and CDR2 YFSETQ. The chain's CDR3 is CASSLAVQETQYF. The CDR3 coding sequence is TGCGCCAGCAGCTTGGCGGTTCAAGAGACCCAGTACTTC.

This clonotype was seen a few times. The gene calls are TRBV10-1 and TRBJ1-4, with TRBD1 matching over 7 bases. The CDR3 is 15 amino acids. Germline values: CDR1 WNHNN, CDR2 SYGVQD (reference sequence). V shed 8 bases and J 3 bases; nucleotides not matched to a gene: 9. In DNA form, the CDR3 reads TGCGCCAGCCCTCGACAGGGAAGGCCTAATGAAAAACTGTTTTTT. Its protein is CASPRQGRPNEKLFF.

The rearrangement joins TRBV7-8 to TRBJ1-5, with D perhaps matching TRBD1 (5 bases). The germline CDR1 and CDR2 sequences are SGHVS and FQNEAQ. The V end was cut by 0 bases, the J end by 7 bases, with 10 bases between. The CDR3 extends over 14 amino acids. The CDR3 DNA reads TGTGCCAGCAGCTTAGCCAGGGATGACCAGCCCCAGCATTTT. Encoded protein: CASSLARDDQPQHF.